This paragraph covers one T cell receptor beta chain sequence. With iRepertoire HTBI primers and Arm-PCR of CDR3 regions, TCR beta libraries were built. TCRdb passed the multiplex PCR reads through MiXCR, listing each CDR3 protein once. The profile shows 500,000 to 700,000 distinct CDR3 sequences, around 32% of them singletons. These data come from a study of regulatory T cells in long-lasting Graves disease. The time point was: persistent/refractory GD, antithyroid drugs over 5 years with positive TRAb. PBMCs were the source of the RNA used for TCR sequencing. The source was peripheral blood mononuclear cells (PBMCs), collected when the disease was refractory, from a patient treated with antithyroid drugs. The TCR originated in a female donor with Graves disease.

The CDR3 here is CASSLGDLYGSPLHF. CDR3 in DNA: TGCGCCAGCAGCTTGGGGGACCTCTACGGTTCACCCCTCCACTTT. This chain joins TRBV5-1 and TRBJ1-6; weak D call: TRBD1 (5 bases). The CDR3 loop spans 15 amino acids. The ends were cut back, 0 bases at V and 9 bases at J, with 13 bases in the middle. Germline CDR1 SGHRS, CDR2 YFSETQ.